The 19 T cell receptor beta chains listed next were all sequenced from one sample in a study of technical replicates of blood from a few donors (dated by TCRdb to 2015 to 2018). Receptor libraries were prepared by the immunoSEQ multiplex PCR assay. Drawn from immuneACCESS, this table holds only the in-frame rearrangements with V and J called that TCRdb kept. Clones are partly lost; checked studies trace under half to an unresolved V gene and leave the rest unexplained. This sample holds approximately 76,000 clones; approximately 86% were observed only once. 4.5% to 6% of the sample belongs to the ten largest clones. The specimen was PBMCs. The receptor source for this set is a human donor in good health. Some clones in this sample may be carry-over from other donors' samples.

This chain joins TRBV10-3 and TRBJ1-5; tentative D call: TRBD1 (5 bases). The length of the CDR3 is 14 residues. Looked up from germline, CDR1 is ENHRY and CDR2 is SYGVKD. V dropped 10 bases and J dropped 0 bases, with 13 bases sitting between them. The CDR3 loop is CATRDSHSNQPQHF. The DNA of the CDR3 is TGTGCCACGCGTGACAGTCATAGCAATCAGCCCCAGCATTTT.

The rearrangement links TRBV7-8 to TRBJ1-6; 9 bases match TRBD1. V dropped 4 bases and J dropped 9; count of bases not matched to a gene: 4. Germline loops: CDR1 SGHVS, CDR2 FQNEAQ. CDR3 size: 14 residues. The chain's CDR3 is CASSSGQGTSPLHF. CDR3 in DNA: TGTGCCAGCAGCTCGGGACAGGGAACTTCACCCCTCCACTTT.

The chain carries TRBV30 and TRBJ1-6, with 7 bases identical to TRBD1. V lost 1 base to trimming and J lost 0 bases; unmatched junction nucleotides: 0. CDR1 and CDR2 from the germline V gene are GTSNPN and SVGIG (reference sequence). This CDR3 contains 15 residues. The CDR3 loop reads CAWSGQGSYNSPLHF. The DNA of the CDR3 is TGTGCCTGGAGTGGACAGGGCTCCTATAATTCACCCCTCCACTTT.

The chain carries TRBV27 and TRBJ1-5; 9 bases match TRBD1. V shed 8 bases, J shed 0 bases, and the junction held 8 bases outside the gene matches. Germline CDR1 reads MNHEY; CDR2 reads SMNVEV (reference sequence). The CDR3 has 16 amino acids. DNA of the CDR3: TGTGCCAGCTCGGAACAGGGGGCGCGTAGCAATCAGCCCCAGCATTTT. This sequence encodes CASSEQGARSNQPQHF.

This chain connects TRBV10-3 to TRBJ1-2, with 9 positions matching TRBD1. Germline trimming cut 2 bases from V and 0 bases from J; bases unmatched to any gene: 4. The CDR3 contains 16 residues. In germline, CDR1 is ENHRY, CDR2 SYGVKD. CDR3 DNA sequence: TGTGCCATCAGTGAGGGACAGGGGACCTCTAACTATGGCTACACCTTC. It specifies CAISEGQGTSNYGYTF.

The CDR3 DNA sequence: TGTGCCAGCAGCTTGGTGGGGCAAACACAAGAGACCCAGTACTTC. Protein sequence: CASSLVGQTQETQYF. The rearrangement links TRBV5-5 to TRBJ2-5; a weak D match, TRBD1 (5 bases). V lost 0 bases to trimming and J lost 2 bases, with 11 bases between them. The CDR3 loop spans 15 amino acids. The germline V gene has CDR1 SGHKS and CDR2 YYEKEE (reference sequence).

The chain recombines TRBV6-5 with TRBJ1-2; 8 bases map to TRBD1. CDR3 length equals 15 residues. The V and J ends lost 0 bases and 9 bases, in that order; junction bases with no gene match: 9. Germline loops: CDR1 MNHEY, CDR2 SVGAGI. The CDR3 sequence: CASSYSTFGQGRYTF. CDR3 DNA sequence: TGTGCCAGCAGTTACTCGACCTTCGGACAGGGACGCTACACCTTC.

A few counts support this clone. This chain joins TRBV4-3 and TRBJ1-2; D ambiguous. V dropped 0 bases and J dropped 0 bases, with 20 bases sitting between them. Looked up from germline, CDR1 is LGHNA and CDR2 is YSLEER. The CDR3 spans 19 residues. The CDR3 nucleotides read TGCGCCAGCAGCCAAGATTCGCCTGGTCGGGTCGGAGCTAACTATGGCTACACCTTC. Protein: CASSQDSPGRVGANYGYTF.

The J gene is TRBJ2-3, the V gene TRBV2, with 12 bases identical to TRBD2. Germline CDR1 and CDR2: SNHLY and FYNNEI. The CDR3 contains 17 residues. Unmatched junction bases numbered 11, after V lost 7 bases and J lost 3 bases. The CDR3 here is CASTATSGGVTTDTQYF. Here the CDR3 DNA reads TGTGCCAGCACCGCGACTAGCGGGGGCGTGACGACAGATACGCAGTATTTT.

A single count supports this clone. The gene calls are TRBV28 and TRBJ2-7, with D perhaps matching TRBD2 (5 bases). Trimming shortened V by 3 bases and J by 4 bases, and 7 bases separated the two germline ends. Germline-derived CDR1 and CDR2 are MDHEN and SYDVKM. The CDR3 extends over 12 amino acids. CDR3 loop: CASSLPGYEQYF. CDR3 DNA: TGTGCCAGCAGTTTGCCGGGGTACGAGCAGTACTTC. Looking up the rest from reference TRBV28 and TRBJ2-7 gives the full variable domain: DVKVTQSSRYLVKRTGEKVFLECVQDMDHENMFWYRQDPGLGLRLIYFSYDVKMKEKGDIPEGYSVSREKKERFSLILESASTNQTSMYLCASSLPGYEQYFGPGTRLTVT.

This rearrangement joins TRBV6-5 to TRBJ1-2; D uncertain. Per the germline V gene, CDR1 is MNHEY and CDR2 is SVGAGI. This CDR3 comprises 12 residues. The V end lost 8 bases, the J end lost 2 bases, and 9 bases lay between the germline ends. CDR3 in amino acids: CASRTPNYGYTF. The CDR3 nucleotides read TGTGCCAGCCGGACTCCAAACTATGGCTACACCTTC.

The gene calls are TRBV4-1 and TRBJ2-3; possibly TRBD2 for D (5 bases). V gave up 0 bases and J gave up 9 bases, with 13 bases separating them. CDR3 length: 14 residues. Germline CDR1 is MGHRA and CDR2 is YSYEKL. For the CDR3, the DNA is TGCGCCAGCAGCCAAGAACGGGTAGCGCAGACGCAGTATTTT. It is translated as CASSQERVAQTQYF.

CDR3 DNA: TGTGCCAGCAGCTTTACCCCTTATAGCGAGGGTGAGGAGACCCAGTACTTC. Translation gives CASSFTPYSEGEETQYF. The V call is TRBV7-9, the J call TRBJ2-5; perhaps TRBD2 as D (5 bases). Germline lookup yields CDR1 SEHNR and CDR2 FQNEAQ (reference sequence). This CDR3 is built from 17 residues. Trimming pared 3 bases from V and 5 bases from J, leaving 22 bases between.

CDR3 sequence: CAISKMVESGEQYF. CDR3 DNA: TGTGCCATAAGTAAAATGGTCGAAAGCGGGGAGCAGTACTTC. This chain uses TRBV10-3 with TRBJ2-7; a weak D match, TRBD2 (6 bases). Trimming removed 9 bases at V and 7 bases at J, with 22 bases between. CDR1 is ENHRY, CDR2 SYGVKD, per germline. The length of the CDR3 is 14 residues.

The genes are TRBV4-3 and TRBJ2-1; D gene unclear. The CDR3 is made up of 13 amino acids. CDR1 is LGHNA and CDR2 is YSLEER in the germline V gene. Trimming removed 0 bases from V and 4 bases from J, with 4 bases in between. The CDR3 DNA reads as TGCGCCAGCAGCCAAGACTTTTACAATGAGCAGTTCTTC. Translated, it gives CASSQDFYNEQFF.

This clone has only a few counts. V gene TRBV4-1 combines with J gene TRBJ1-4; D is undetermined. The V end lost 0 bases, the J end lost 5 bases, and 10 bases lay between the germline ends. The germline V gene encodes CDR1 MGHRA and CDR2 YSYEKL. There are 15 residues in the CDR3. In DNA, the CDR3 is TGCGCCAGCAGCCAAGATCTCACGGGAAATGAAAAACTGTTTTTT. This translates into CASSQDLTGNEKLFF.

V gene TRBV6-6 combines with J gene TRBJ2-5; 9 bases fit TRBD1. J was trimmed by 4 bases and V by 6 bases; bases with no gene match: 3. In germline, CDR1 is MNHNY, CDR2 SVGAGI (reference sequence). This CDR3 comprises 13 residues. In DNA, the CDR3 is TGTGCCAGCAGAATGACAGGGGGAGAGACCCAGTACTTC. Translation gives CASRMTGGETQYF.

This clone was counted between two and nine times. The rearrangement joins TRBV6-1 to TRBJ1-1, with D maybe TRBD1 (6 bases). This CDR3 has 15 residues. Between the trimmed V and J ends, which lost 6 bases and 3 bases, there was a span of 17 bases. Looked up from germline, CDR1 is MNHNS and CDR2 is SASEGT. CDR3 in DNA: TGTGCCAGCAGGGACAGTCAGCAGAGGGACACTGAAGCTTTCTTT. This codes for CASRDSQQRDTEAFF.

This clone was seen once. The chain joins TRBV30 to TRBJ1-2; TRBD1 might be the D (5 bases). The V end was cut by 2 bases, the J end by 7 bases, with 14 bases between. The CDR3 covers 13 residues. CDR1 GTSNPN and CDR2 SVGIG come from the germline V gene (reference sequence). The DNA of the CDR3 is TGTGCCTGGAGTCGGACAAACCCGACTGGCTACACCTTC. This gives the protein CAWSRTNPTGYTF.